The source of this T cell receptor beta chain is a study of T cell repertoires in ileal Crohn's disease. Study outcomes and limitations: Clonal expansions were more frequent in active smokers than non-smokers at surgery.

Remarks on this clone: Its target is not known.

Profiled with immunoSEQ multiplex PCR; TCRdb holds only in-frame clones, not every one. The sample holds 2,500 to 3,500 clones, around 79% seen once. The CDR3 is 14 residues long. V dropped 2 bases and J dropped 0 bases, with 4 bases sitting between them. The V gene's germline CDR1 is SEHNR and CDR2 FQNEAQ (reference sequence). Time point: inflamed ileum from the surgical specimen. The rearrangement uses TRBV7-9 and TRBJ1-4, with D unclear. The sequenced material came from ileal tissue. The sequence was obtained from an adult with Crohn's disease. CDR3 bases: TGTGCCAGCAGCTTAACGGCAACTAATGAAAAACTGTTTTTT. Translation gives CASSLTATNEKLFF.